Sequencing of this T cell receptor (beta chain) was carried out in a study of control samples from healthy donors and cancer patients. The CDR3 covers 14 residues. Germline V gives CDR1 MNHEY, CDR2 SVGAGI. V dropped 7 bases and J dropped 5; count of bases not matched to a gene: 9. This table comes from immunoSEQ multiplex PCR, and its TCRdb copy is limited to in-frame clones, with some not included. Among 150,000 or so clones listed, about 90% were seen once. Input material: blood. The V call is TRBV6-5, the J call TRBJ2-5; 8 bases are a match to TRBD1. The sequence came from a man aged 30 to 39 in good health. The CDR3 region is CASNRQGPRETQYF. For the CDR3, the DNA is TGTGCCAGCAACAGACAGGGGCCCAGGGAGACCCAGTACTTC.